A selection of T cell receptor beta chains follows, all from one sample in a study of blood T cell repertoires in COVID-19. TCRdb's table, derived via immunoSEQ multiplex PCR, lists solely in-frame clones and lacks some. The sample comprises around 200,000 clones, around 86% of which are singletons, and 5% to 7% rests with the top ten. Sequenced input: PBMCs or T cells enriched from blood (not recorded which). The receptors were sampled from a middle-aged man with acute COVID-19. Each CDR3 is given with its conserved first and last residue. A D gene is named only where the DNA matches it firmly. Clone size is given for some rows only: seen once, a few or many times, or a class if the clone is expanded.

TGTGCCATCAGTGAAACAGGGTTGGGTCAGCCCCAGCATTTT,CAISETGLGQPQHF,TRBJ1-5,NA,TRBV10-3,NA
TGTGCCAGCACAGGCGCCGGGACTGAATACAATGAGCAGTTCTTC,CASTGAGTEYNEQFF,TRBJ2-1,NA,TRBV6-5,NA
TGTGCCAGCAGCTTAGATTACAGGGTTAGGACCGGGGAGCTGTTTTTT,CASSLDYRVRTGELFF,TRBJ2-2,NA,TRBV11-2,NA
TGTGCCAGCCCTGGACTAGCGGGAGGGCCCTGGTCCTACGAGCAGTACTTC,CASPGLAGGPWSYEQYF,TRBJ2-7,once,TRBV18,TRBD2
TGTGCCAGCAGCAACGGGAACACCATATATTTT,CASSNGNTIYF,TRBJ1-3,NA,TRBV28,NA
TGTGCCAGCAGCCCTCGGGGAGGGAGCGGCATTCAGTACTTC,CASSPRGGSGIQYF,TRBJ2-4,NA,TRBV7-9,TRBD2
TGTGCCAGCAGTTTATTTGGCGGGCGGGCTTTCTTT,CASSLFGGRAFF,TRBJ1-1,few,TRBV28,NA
TGCGCCAGCAGTTTAACGGTGGATGAGCAGTTCTTC,CASSLTVDEQFF,TRBJ2-1,NA,TRBV10-1,NA
TGTGCCAGCAGGCTCGGGGGACTAGCGGGAGGTGAGCAGTTCTTC,CASRLGGLAGGEQFF,TRBJ2-1,NA,TRBV3-1/TRBV3-2,TRBD2
TGTGCCAGCACCCTACTAGGGGAGACCCAGTACTTC,CASTLLGETQYF,TRBJ2-5,NA,TRBV3-1/TRBV3-2,NA
TGTGCCTGGAGTGTAATGTGGAGCATCGCTAACTATGGCTACACCTTC,CAWSVMWSIANYGYTF,TRBJ1-2,NA,TRBV30,NA
TGTGCCAGCAGCCAGGACAGACAAGCTTTCTTT,CASSQDRQAFF,TRBJ1-1,NA,TRBV3-1/TRBV3-2,NA
TGCGCCAGCAGCAGTAGCGTACCTCGGCGGAAGCAGTTCTTC,CASSSSVPRRKQFF,TRBJ2-1,NA,TRBV5-1,NA
TGTGCCAGCAGCTTATCCGGGACAGGGACCTTTGCCCGAACGTCCAATGAGCAGTTCTTC,CASSLSGTGTFARTSNEQFF,TRBJ2-1,NA,TRBV7-3,TRBD1
TGCGCCAGCAGCCAAGACCGAGCTCAGGGCTCCTACGAGCAGTACTTC,CASSQDRAQGSYEQYF,TRBJ2-7,few,TRBV4-1,NA
TGTGCCAGCAACAACCTCGACAGGGCACAGGAAAAACTGTTTTTT,CASNNLDRAQEKLFF,TRBJ1-4,NA,TRBV5-6,TRBD1
TGTGCCTGGGGTCGGGGGGGCTCCTACAATGAGCAGTTCTTC,CAWGRGGSYNEQFF,TRBJ2-1,NA,TRBV30,TRBD2
TGTGCCAGCAGCCAAGGGACAGGTTTTCGGCCCCAGCATTTT,CASSQGTGFRPQHF,TRBJ1-5,NA,TRBV3-1/TRBV3-2,TRBD1
TGTGCCAGCACTCCGACGGGGGAAGTGGGCTACACCTTC,CASTPTGEVGYTF,TRBJ1-2,few,TRBV7-2,NA
TGTGCCAGCAGCCTGCTAGCGGGAGGAGGAGATACGCAGTATTTT,CASSLLAGGGDTQYF,TRBJ2-3,NA,TRBV7-9,TRBD2